This passage covers 6 T cell receptor beta chains from one sample sequenced in a study of tumor-infiltrating lymphocytes in primary liver carcinoma. The input was 450 to 500 ng total RNA; TCR beta cDNA was made from it with a constant-region primer. A slightly modified ARM-PCR protocol with three nested multiplex PCR rounds produced these TCR beta libraries. In the first two PCR rounds, TRBV1-TRBV30 forward primers were paired with a C-beta reverse primer, and each round lasted roughly 9 cycles. TCRdb itself ran the multiplex PCR reads through MiXCR, one entry per CDR3 protein. The table has about 54,000 distinct CDR3 sequences, around 79% seen once. Unsorted bulk tissue of roughly 19-30 mg yielded co-extracted RNA and DNA. Sequencing was done on a sample of liver tumor tissue from sampling region 2. Subset specified: tumor region T2, inferior pole. All receptors come from a man in his forties or fifties with primary liver carcinoma and hepatitis B virus infection.

As concerns this clonotype: One end of the junction is discordant with germline, which a read error may explain. The chain joins TRBV6-5 to TRBJ2-1, with D unclear. CDR1 and CDR2 (germline): MNHEY, SVGAGI. There are 14 residues in the CDR3. CDR3 residues: CASSLDDTSNEQFF. CDR3 in DNA: TGCGCCAGCAGCCTGGACGACACGAGCAATGAGCAGTTCTTC.

For this clonotype: The junction departs from germline at one end; a sequencing error may be responsible. The chain combines TRBV4-1 with TRBJ2-7, with a tentative D call TRBD2 (6 bases). Germline V gene sequence: CDR1 MGHRA, CDR2 YSYEKL. There are 15 residues in the CDR3. CDR3 in amino acids: CVSSQFKTSRGEQYF. Here the CDR3 DNA reads TGCGTCAGCAGCCAATTTAAGACAAGCCGGGGGGAGCAGTACTTC.

Concerning this clonotype itself: One end of the junction fails to match germline, which may point to a read error. J is TRBJ2-5 and V is TRBV12-3 or TRBV12-4, with TRBD2 identical over 8 bases. CDR3 length equals 14 residues. For the CDR3, the DNA is TGTGCCAGCAGTAGTAGCGGGGTCCAAGAGACCCAGTACTTT. It yields the protein CASSSSGVQETQYF.

As regards this clonotype: This may stem from a read error, because a much larger clone lies one nucleotide away. The V call is TRBV9, the J call TRBJ2-2, with D possibly being TRBD1 or TRBD2 (5 bases each). This CDR3 spans 15 amino acids. The germline CDR1 and CDR2 sequences are SGDLS and YYNGEE. The CDR3 reads CASIVVGEGTGELFF. The CDR3 nucleotides read TGTGCCAGCATCGTAGTCGGAGAGGGGACCGGGGAGCTGTTTTTT.

Concerning this clonotype itself: It may be a read error: a sequence one base away is much more abundant. The gene calls are TRBV28 and TRBJ1-1; possible D gene TRBD1, 6 bases. Germline CDR1 reads MDHEN; CDR2 reads SYDVKM. Deletions cut 10 bases from V and 0 bases from J, with 12 bases between. CDR3 size: 13 residues. In DNA form, the CDR3 reads TGTGCCATAGTCGGGACACTGAACACTGAAGCTTTCTTT. It encodes CAIVGTLNTEAFF. Full variable domain (missing parts from reference TRBV28 and TRBJ1-1): DVKVTQSSRYLVKRTGEKVFLECVQDMDHENMFWYRQDPGLGLRLIYFSYDVKMKEKGDIPEGYSVSREKKERFSLILESASTNQTSMYLCAIVGTLNTEAFFGQGTRLTVV.

Comments on this clonotype: A much more abundant neighbour one base away suggests this may be a read error. The chain joins TRBV28 to TRBJ2-1; D is undetermined. The germline V gene encodes CDR1 MDHEN and CDR2 SYDVKM. The CDR3 loop spans 12 amino acids. Trimming left V 9 bases short and J 7 bases short, with 13 bases between. CDR3 protein: CASVGPLNEQFF. Written as DNA, the CDR3 is TGTGCCAGTGTGGGCCCGTTGAATGAGCAGTTCTTC.